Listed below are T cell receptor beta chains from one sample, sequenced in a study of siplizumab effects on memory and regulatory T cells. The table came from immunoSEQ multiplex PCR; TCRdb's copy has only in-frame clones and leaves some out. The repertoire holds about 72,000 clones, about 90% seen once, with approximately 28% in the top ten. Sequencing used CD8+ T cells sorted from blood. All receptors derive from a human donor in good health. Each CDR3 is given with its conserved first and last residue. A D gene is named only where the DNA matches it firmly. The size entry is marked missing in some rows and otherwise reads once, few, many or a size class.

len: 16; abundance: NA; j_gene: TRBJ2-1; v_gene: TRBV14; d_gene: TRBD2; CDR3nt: TGTGCCAGCAGCGACATAACTAGCGGAAAAGACAATGAGCAGTTCTTC; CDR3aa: CASSDITSGKDNEQFF
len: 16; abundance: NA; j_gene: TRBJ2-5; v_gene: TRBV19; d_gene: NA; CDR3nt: TGTGCCAGTAGTACAGACGGGGGGCGTTTTTTTGAGACCCAGTACTTC; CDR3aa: CASSTDGGRFFETQYF
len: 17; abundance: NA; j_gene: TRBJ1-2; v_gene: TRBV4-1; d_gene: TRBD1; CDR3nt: TGCGCCAGCAGCCAAGTTGGTGGGACAGGGACTAACTATGGCTACACCTTC; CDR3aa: CASSQVGGTGTNYGYTF
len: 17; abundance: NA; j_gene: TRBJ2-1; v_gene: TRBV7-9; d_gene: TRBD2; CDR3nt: TGTGCCAGCAGTCGAATCTTTGGGACCGGGGGGTACAATGAGCAGTTCTTC; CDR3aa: CASSRIFGTGGYNEQFF
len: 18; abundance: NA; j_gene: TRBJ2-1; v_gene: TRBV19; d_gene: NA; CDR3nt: TGTGCCAGTAGTCAAGCGTCGGCAGCTCGTAGCTCCTACAATGAGCAGTTCTTC; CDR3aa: CASSQASAARSSYNEQFF
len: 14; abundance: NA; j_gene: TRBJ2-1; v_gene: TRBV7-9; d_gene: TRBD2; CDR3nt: TGTGCCAGCAGGGGAGCGGGAACTCTGCAGGAGCAGTTCTTC; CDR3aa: CASRGAGTLQEQFF
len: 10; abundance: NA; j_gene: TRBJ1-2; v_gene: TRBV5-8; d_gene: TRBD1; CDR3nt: TGTGCCAGCAGCTTTACAGGGGAAAACTTC; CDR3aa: CASSFTGENF
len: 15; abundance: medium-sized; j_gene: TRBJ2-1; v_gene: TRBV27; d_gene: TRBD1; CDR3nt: TGTGCCAGCAGTTGGCCGGGACAGGGATTGCGCGAGCAGTTCTTC; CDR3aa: CASSWPGQGLREQFF
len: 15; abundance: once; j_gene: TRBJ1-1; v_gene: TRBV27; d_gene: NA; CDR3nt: TGTGCCAGCAGTTCCGGAGCAGGGGCGAGGACTGAAGCTTTCTTT; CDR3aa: CASSSGAGARTEAFF
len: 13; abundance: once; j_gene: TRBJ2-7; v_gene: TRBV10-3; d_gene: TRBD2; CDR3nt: TGTGCCACAGGGGGGACTAGCCTCTACGAGCAGTACTTC; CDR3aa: CATGGTSLYEQYF
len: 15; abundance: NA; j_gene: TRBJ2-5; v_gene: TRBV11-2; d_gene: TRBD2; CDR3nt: TGTGCCAGTAGCTCCCTTAGCGGGGATGGGGAGACCCAGTACTTC; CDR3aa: CASSSLSGDGETQYF
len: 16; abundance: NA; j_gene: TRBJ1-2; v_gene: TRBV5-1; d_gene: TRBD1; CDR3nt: TGCGCCAGCAGCTATGGGACAGGGCATTCCAACTATGGCTACACCTTC; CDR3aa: CASSYGTGHSNYGYTF
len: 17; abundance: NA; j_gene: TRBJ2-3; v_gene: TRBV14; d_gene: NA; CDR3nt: TGTGCCAGCAGCCATTCCGTAAGGGCTTATGAGGCAGATACGCAGTATTTT; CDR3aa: CASSHSVRAYEADTQYF
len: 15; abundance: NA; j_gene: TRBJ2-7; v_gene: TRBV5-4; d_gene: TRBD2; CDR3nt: TGTGCCAGCAGCTTGGCTAGCGGGATGGACTACGAGCAGTACTTC; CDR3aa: CASSLASGMDYEQYF
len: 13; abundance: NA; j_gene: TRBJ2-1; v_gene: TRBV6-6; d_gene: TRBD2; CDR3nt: TGTGCCAGCAGTTACTCTGCGGGAGATGAGCAGTTCTTC; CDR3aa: CASSYSAGDEQFF
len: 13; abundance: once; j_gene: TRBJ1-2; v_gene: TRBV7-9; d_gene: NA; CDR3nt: TGTGCCAGCAGCCCAAAAGGACAGTTGAGTTACACCTTC; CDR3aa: CASSPKGQLSYTF
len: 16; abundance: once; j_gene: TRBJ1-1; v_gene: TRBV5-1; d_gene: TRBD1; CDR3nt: TGCGCCAGCAGCTTGGCAGGGGGCAGATTTGACACTGAAGCTTTCTTT; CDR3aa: CASSLAGGRFDTEAFF
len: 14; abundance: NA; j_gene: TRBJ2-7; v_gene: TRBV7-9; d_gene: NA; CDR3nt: TGTGCCAGCAGCGCGGCTTACGCGTCCTACGAGCAGTACTTC; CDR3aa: CASSAAYASYEQYF
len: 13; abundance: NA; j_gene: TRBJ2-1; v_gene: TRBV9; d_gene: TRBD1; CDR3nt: TGTGCCAGCAGCCCCACAGGGGGCTATGAGCAGTTCTTC; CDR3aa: CASSPTGGYEQFF
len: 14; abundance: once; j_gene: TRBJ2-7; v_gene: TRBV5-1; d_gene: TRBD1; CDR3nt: TGCGCCAGCAGCTTTACAGGGGGCAGCTACGAGCAGTACTTC; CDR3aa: CASSFTGGSYEQYF
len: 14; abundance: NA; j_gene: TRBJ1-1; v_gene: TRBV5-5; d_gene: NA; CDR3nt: TGTGCCAGCAGCTTGTGGTCAGCAAACACTGAAGCTTTCTTT; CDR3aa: CASSLWSANTEAFF
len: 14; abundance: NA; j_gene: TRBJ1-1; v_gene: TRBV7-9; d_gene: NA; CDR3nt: TGTGCCAGCAGCAGAGGGGCGGGGAACACTGAAGCTTTCTTT; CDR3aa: CASSRGAGNTEAFF
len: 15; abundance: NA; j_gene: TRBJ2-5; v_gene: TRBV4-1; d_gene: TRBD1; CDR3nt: TGCGCCAGCAGCCAAAGAGACAGGGCCGGGGAGACCCAGTACTTC; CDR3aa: CASSQRDRAGETQYF
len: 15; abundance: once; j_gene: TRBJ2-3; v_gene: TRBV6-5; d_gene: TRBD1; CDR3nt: TGTGCCAGCAGGGCTGGGACAGGGAGGCCAGATACGCAGTATTTT; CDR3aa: CASRAGTGRPDTQYF
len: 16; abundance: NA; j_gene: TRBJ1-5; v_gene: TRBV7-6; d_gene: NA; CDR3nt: TGTGCCAGCAGCTCCAACGGGGGCGCAGAACATCAGCCCCAGCATTTT; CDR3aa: CASSSNGGAEHQPQHF
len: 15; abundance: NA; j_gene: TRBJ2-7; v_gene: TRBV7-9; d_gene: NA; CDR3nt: TGTGCCAGCAGTCCTCAACAGGGCCCCTCCTACGAGCAGTACTTC; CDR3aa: CASSPQQGPSYEQYF
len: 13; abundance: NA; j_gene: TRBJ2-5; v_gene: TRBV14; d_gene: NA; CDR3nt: TGTGCCAGCAGCCAAGATCAAGATGAGACCCAGTACTTC; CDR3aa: CASSQDQDETQYF
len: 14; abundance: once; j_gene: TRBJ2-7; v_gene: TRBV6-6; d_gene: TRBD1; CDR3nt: TGTGCCAGCCGATCGGGACAGCTATTATACGAGCAGTACTTC; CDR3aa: CASRSGQLLYEQYF
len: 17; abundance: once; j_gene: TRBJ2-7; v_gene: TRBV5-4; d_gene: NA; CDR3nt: TGTGCCAGCAGCAGACCACCTTTGCAGGGGGGCACGTACGAGCAGTACTTC; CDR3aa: CASSRPPLQGGTYEQYF
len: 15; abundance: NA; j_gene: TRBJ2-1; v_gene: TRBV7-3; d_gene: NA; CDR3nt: TGTGCCAGCAGCTTACGTTCGGGTTTAAACAATGAGCAGTTCTTC; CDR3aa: CASSLRSGLNNEQFF
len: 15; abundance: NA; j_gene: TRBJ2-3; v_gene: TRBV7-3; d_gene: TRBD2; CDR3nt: TGTGCCAGCAGCTTTGGGACTAGCGGGAAAGATACGCAGTATTTT; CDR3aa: CASSFGTSGKDTQYF